The source of this T cell receptor beta chain is a study of T-cell reconstitution after alpha-beta-depleted transplantation in children. Study observations and caveats: At one year after transplant, newly produced T cells mostly accounted for T-cell counts and diversity. Several hundred expanded graft clones reportedly were the source of alpha-beta T cells about two months after transplant.

CDR3 size: 15 residues. Germline V CDR1 and CDR2: MDHEN, SYDVKM. V lost 5 bases, J lost 5 bases, and 9 bases stayed unmatched. Preparation of the TCRbeta library involved a method that used unique molecular identifiers. TCRdb passed the PCR reads through MiXCR, listing each CDR3 protein once. The sample has some 310,000 distinct CDR3 sequences; approximately 23% are singletons. This clonotype was counted between two and nine times. Its antigen is not identified. The receptor comes from a male patient under 18 who had a stem cell transplant for acute lymphoblastic leukemia, so the T cells may come from the graft donor. The sample here was PBMCs, mostly from graft donor cells, taken 180 days after TCRalphabeta/CD19-depleted stem cell transplant. This chain uses TRBV28 with TRBJ2-5; TRBD1 matches at 9 bases. CDR3 sequence reads: CASSPWTGAGETQYF. The CDR3, as DNA: TGTGCCAGCAGTCCATGGACAGGGGCAGGGGAGACCCAGTACTTC. Filled out from reference TRBV28 and TRBJ2-5, the complete variable domain reads DVKVTQSSRYLVKRTGEKVFLECVQDMDHENMFWYRQDPGLGLRLIYFSYDVKMKEKGDIPEGYSVSREKKERFSLILESASTNQTSMYLCASSPWTGAGETQYFGPGTRLLVL.